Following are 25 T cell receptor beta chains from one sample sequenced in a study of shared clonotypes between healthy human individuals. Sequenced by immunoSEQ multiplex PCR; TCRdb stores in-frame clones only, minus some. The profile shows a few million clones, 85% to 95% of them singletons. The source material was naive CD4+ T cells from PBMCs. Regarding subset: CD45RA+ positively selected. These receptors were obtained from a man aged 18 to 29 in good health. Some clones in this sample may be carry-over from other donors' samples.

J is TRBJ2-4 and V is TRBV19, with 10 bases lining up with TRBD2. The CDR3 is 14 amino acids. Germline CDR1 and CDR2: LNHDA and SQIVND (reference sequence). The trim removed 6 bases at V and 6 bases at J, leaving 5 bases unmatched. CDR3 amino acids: CASSLGTSVNIQYF. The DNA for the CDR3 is TGTGCCAGTAGCCTCGGGACTAGCGTAAACATTCAGTACTTC.

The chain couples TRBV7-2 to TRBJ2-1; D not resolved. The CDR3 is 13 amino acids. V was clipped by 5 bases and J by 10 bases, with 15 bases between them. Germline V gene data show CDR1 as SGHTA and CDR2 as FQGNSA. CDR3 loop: CASSPAPPREQFF. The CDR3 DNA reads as TGTGCCAGCAGCCCCGCCCCTCCCAGGGAGCAGTTCTTC.

The CDR3 DNA reads as TGTGCCAGCAGTTTACGCGGGACTCCGTTTCGAGCTACTGAAGCTTTCTTT. It encodes CASSLRGTPFRATEAFF. This chain uses TRBV27 with TRBJ1-1; maybe TRBD1 (5 bases). V dropped 2 bases and J dropped 5 bases, with 21 bases sitting between them. Germline CDR1 and CDR2: MNHEY and SMNVEV (reference sequence). This CDR3 contains 17 residues.

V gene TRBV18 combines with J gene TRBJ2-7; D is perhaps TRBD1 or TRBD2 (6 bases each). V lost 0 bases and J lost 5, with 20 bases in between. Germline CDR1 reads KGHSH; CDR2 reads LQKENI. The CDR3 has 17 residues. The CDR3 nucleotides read TGTGCCAGCTCACCACCGGGGACGGGGGCGAGTATGGACGAGCAGTACTTC. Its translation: CASSPPGTGASMDEQYF.

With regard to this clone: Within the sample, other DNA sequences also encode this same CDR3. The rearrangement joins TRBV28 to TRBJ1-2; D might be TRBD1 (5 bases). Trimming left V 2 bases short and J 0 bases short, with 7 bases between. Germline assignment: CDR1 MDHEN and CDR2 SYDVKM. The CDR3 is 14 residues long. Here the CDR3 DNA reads TGTGCCAGCAGTTTACGGGGGGCTAACTATGGCTACACCTTC. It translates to CASSLRGANYGYTF.

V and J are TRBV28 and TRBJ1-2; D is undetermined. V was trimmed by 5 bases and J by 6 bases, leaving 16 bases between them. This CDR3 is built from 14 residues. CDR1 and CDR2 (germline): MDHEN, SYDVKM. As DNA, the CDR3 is TGTGCCAGCAGTCACCTTTCCCCCTGGGATGGCTACACCTTC. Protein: CASSHLSPWDGYTF.

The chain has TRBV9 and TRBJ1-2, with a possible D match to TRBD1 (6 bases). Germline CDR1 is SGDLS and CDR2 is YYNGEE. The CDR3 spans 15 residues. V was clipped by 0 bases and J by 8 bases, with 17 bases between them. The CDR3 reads CASSVGGGAAKGYTF. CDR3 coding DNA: TGTGCCAGCAGCGTAGGCGGGGGGGCAGCCAAAGGCTACACCTTC. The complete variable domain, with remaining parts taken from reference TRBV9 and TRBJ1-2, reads DSGVTQTPKHLITATGQRVTLRCSPRSGDLSVYWYQQSLDQGLQFLIQYYNGEERAKGNILERFSAQQFPDLHSELNLSSLELGDSALYFCASSVGGGAAKGYTFGSGTRLTVV.

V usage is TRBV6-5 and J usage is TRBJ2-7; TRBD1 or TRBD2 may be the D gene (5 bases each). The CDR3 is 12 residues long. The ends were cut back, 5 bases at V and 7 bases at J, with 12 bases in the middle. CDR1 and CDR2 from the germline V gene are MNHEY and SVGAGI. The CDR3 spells CASSKGTFEQYF. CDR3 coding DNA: TGTGCCAGCAGTAAAGGGACCTTTGAGCAGTACTTC.

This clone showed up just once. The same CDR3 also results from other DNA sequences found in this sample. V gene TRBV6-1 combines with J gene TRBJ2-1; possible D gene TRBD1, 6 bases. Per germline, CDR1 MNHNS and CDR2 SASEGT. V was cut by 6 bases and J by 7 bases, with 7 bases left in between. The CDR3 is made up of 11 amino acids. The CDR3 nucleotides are TGTGCCAGCAGCAGGGGTAATGAGCAGTTCTTC. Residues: CASSRGNEQFF.

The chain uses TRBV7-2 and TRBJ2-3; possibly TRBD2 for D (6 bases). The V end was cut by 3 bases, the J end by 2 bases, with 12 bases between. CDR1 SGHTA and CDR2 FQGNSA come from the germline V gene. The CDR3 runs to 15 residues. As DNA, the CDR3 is TGTGCCAGCAGCTTTAAGCGGGCTAACACAGATACGCAGTATTTT. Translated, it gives CASSFKRANTDTQYF.

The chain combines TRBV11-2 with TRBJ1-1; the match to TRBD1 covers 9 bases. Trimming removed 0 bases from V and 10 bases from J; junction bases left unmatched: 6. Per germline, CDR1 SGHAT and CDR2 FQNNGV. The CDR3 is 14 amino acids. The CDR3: CASSLDRDRATAFF. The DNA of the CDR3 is TGTGCCAGCAGCTTAGACCGGGACAGGGCGACAGCTTTCTTT.

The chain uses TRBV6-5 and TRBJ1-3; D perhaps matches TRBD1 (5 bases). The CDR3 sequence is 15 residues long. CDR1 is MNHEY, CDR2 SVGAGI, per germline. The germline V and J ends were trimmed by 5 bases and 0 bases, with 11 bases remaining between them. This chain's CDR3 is CASSRQKTSGNTIYF. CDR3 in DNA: TGTGCCAGCAGTAGACAGAAAACCTCTGGAAACACCATATATTTT.

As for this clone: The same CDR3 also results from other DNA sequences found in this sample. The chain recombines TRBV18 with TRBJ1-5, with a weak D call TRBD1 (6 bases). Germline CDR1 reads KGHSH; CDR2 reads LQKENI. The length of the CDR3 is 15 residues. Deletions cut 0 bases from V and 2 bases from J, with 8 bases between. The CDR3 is CASSPPGGRNQPQHF. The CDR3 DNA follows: TGTGCCAGCTCACCACCTGGGGGGCGCAATCAGCCCCAGCATTTT.

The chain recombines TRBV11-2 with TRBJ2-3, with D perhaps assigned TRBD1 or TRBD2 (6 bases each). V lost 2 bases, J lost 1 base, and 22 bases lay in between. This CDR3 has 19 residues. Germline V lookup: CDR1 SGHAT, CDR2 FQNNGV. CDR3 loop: CASSLTGSGVAQGTDTQYF. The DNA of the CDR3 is TGTGCCAGCAGCTTAACAGGGTCGGGAGTGGCCCAAGGCACAGATACGCAGTATTTT.

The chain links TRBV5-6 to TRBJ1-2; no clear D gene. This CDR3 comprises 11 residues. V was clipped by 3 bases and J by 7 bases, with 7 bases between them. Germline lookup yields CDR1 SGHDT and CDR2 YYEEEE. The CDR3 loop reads CASSSVSGYTF. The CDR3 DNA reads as TGTGCCAGCAGCTCCGTGAGTGGCTACACCTTC.

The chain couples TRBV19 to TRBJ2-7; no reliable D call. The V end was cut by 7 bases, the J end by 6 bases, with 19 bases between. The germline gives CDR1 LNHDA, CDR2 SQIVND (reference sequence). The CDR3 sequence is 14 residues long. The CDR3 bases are TGTGCCAGTACGGATAGCTCGAGGCCAGGCGAGCAGTACTTC. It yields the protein CASTDSSRPGEQYF.

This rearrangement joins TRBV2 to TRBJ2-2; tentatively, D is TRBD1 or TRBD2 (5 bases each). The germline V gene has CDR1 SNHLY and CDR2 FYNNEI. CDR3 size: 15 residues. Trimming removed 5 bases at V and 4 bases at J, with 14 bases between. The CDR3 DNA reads TGTGCCAGCAGTCTCCGGGACGCCTCCACCGGGGAGCTGTTTTTT. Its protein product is CASSLRDASTGELFF. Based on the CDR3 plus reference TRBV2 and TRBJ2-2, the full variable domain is EPEVTQTPSHQVTQMGQEVILRCVPISNHLYFYWYRQILGQKVEFLVSFYNNEISEKSEIFDDQFSVERPDGSNFTLKIRSTKLEDSAMYFCASSLRDASTGELFFGEGSRLTVL.

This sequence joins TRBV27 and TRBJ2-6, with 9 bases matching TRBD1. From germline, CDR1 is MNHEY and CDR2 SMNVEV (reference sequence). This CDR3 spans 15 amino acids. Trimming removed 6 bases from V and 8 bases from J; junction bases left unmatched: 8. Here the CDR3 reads CASRVGQGPSNVLTF. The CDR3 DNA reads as TGTGCCAGCAGAGTGGGACAGGGTCCGTCCAACGTCCTGACTTTC.

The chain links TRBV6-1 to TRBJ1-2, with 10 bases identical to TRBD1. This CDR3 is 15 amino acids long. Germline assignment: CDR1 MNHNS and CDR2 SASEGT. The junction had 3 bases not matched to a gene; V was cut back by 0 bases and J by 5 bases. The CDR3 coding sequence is TGTGCCAGCAGTGAAGCATTGGGACAGGGGTATGGCTACACCTTC. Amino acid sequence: CASSEALGQGYGYTF.

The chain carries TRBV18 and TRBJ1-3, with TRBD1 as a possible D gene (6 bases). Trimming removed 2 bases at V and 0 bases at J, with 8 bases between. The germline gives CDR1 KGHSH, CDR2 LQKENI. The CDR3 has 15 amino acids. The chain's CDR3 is CASSPGQFSGNTIYF. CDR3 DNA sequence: TGTGCCAGCTCACCAGGACAGTTCTCTGGAAACACCATATATTTT.

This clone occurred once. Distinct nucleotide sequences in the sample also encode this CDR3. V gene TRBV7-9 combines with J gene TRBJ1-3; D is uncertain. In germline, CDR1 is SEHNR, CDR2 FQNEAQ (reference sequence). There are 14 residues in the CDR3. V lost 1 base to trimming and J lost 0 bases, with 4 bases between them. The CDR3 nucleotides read TGTGCCAGCAGCTTAGTAGCCTCTGGAAACACCATATATTTT. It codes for CASSLVASGNTIYF.

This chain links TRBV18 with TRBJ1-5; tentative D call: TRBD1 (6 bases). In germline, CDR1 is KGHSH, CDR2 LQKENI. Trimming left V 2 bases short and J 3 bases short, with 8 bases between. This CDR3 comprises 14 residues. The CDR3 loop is CASSPNRDNQPQHF. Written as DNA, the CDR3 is TGTGCCAGCTCACCAAACAGGGACAATCAGCCCCAGCATTTT.

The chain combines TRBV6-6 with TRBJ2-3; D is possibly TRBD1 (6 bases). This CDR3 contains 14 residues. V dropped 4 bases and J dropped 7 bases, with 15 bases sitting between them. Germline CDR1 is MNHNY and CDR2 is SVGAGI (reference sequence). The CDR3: CASSSPGVRYTQYF. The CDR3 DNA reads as TGTGCCAGCAGTTCGCCAGGGGTCAGGTATACGCAGTATTTT.

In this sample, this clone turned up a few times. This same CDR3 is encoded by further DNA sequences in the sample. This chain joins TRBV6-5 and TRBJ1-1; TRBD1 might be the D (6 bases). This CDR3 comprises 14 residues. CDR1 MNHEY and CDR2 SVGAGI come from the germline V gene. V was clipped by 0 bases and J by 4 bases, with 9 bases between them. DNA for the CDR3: TGTGCCAGCAGTTACTCGGCCAGGGGCACTGAAGCTTTCTTT. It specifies CASSYSARGTEAFF.

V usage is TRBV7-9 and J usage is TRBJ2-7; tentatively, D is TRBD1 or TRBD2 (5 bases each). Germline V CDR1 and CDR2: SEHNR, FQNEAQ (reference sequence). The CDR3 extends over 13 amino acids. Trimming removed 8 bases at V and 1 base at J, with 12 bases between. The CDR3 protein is CASRGRSSYEQYF. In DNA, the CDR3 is TGTGCCAGCCGGGGCCGATCGTCCTACGAGCAGTACTTC.